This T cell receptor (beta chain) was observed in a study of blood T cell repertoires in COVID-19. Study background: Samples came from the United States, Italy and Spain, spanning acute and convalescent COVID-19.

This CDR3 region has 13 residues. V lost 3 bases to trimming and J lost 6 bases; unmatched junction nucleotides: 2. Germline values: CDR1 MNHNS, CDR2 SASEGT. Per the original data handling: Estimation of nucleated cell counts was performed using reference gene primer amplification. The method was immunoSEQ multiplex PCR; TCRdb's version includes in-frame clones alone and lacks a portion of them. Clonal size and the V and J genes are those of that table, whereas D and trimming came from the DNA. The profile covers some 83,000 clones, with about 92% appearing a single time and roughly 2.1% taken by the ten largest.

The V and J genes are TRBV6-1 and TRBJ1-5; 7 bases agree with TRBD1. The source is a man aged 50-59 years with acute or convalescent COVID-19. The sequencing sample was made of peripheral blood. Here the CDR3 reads CASSDYRGQPQHF. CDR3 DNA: TGTGCCAGCAGTGATTACAGGGGTCAGCCCCAGCATTTT.